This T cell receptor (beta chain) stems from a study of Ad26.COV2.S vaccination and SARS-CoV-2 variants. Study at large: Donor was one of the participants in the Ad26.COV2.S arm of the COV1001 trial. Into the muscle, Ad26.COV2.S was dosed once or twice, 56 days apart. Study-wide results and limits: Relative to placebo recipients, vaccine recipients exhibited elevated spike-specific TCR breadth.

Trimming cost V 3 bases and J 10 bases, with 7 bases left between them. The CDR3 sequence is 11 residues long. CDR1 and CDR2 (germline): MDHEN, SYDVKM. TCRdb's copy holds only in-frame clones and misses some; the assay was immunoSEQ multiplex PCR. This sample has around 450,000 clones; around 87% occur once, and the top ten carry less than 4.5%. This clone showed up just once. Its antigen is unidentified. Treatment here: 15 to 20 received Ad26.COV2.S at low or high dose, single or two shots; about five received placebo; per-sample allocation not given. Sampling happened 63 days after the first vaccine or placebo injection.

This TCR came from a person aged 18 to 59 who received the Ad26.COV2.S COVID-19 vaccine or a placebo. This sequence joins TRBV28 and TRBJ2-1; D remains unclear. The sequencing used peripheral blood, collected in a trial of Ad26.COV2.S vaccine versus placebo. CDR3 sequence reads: CASSFSREQFF. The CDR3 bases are TGTGCCAGCAGTTTTTCCCGGGAGCAGTTCTTC.